This T cell receptor (beta chain) originates from a study of blood T cell repertoires in COVID-19. The V end lost 4 bases, the J end lost 3 bases, and 17 bases lay between the germline ends. Germline V gene sequence: CDR1 KGHDR, CDR2 SFDVKD. The CDR3 totals 16 residues. Assay: immunoSEQ multiplex PCR; the TCRdb copy retains only in-frame clones and omits some. The sample yields tens of thousands of clones, around 86% seen once. This clonotype was obtained from a woman in her sixties or seventies with acute or convalescent COVID-19. This chain joins TRBV24-1 and TRBJ1-1; a possible D gene is TRBD1 (5 bases). Sample: peripheral blood. CDR3 coding DNA: TGTGCCACCAGTGACGCGGGACCCTTGGGGGACACTGAAGCTTTCTTT. This encodes CATSDAGPLGDTEAFF.